Following are 21 T cell receptor beta chains from one sample sequenced in a study of beta chain features in type 1 diabetes (dated by TCRdb to the late 2010s). Receptor amplification or capture employed the immunoSEQ multiplex PCR assay. The High Capacity cDNA Reverse Transcription Kit was used to reverse transcribe all of the isolated RNA, meaning that expressed TCRB transcripts were what got sequenced. The table comes from immuneACCESS by way of TCRdb, which keeps in-frame sequences with V and J called. Part of the clones is missing from these tables; in studies checked, under half for an unresolved V gene and the rest for unknown reasons. The sample profile shows fewer than 25,000 clones; 50% of them were found once. Clones ranked in the top ten supply about 0.43% of the sample. Sequenced input: stem cell memory CD4+ T cells from blood. Taken with the paper, the label for cell subset or site translates to: stem cell-like memory CD4+ T cells. The receptors shown here come from a man aged 18-30 years in good health.

The chain has TRBV5-1 and TRBJ1-1, with TRBD1 identical over 10 bases. CDR1 and CDR2 (germline): SGHRS, YFSETQ. V shed 2 bases and J 3 bases; nucleotides not matched to a gene: 10. CDR3 length: 17 residues. The chain's CDR3 is CASSFSIDRGRDTEAFF. The CDR3 coding sequence is TGCGCCAGCAGCTTCTCTATAGACAGGGGGCGCGACACTGAAGCTTTCTTT.

V gene TRBV29-1 combines with J gene TRBJ2-2, with 11 bases identical to TRBD1. The CDR3 contains 14 residues. From germline, CDR1 is SQVTM and CDR2 ANQGSEA. V shed 7 bases, J shed 7 bases, and the junction held 8 bases outside the gene matches. The CDR3 region is CSAHGTGGGGELFF. DNA of the CDR3: TGCAGCGCTCACGGGACAGGGGGAGGCGGGGAGCTGTTTTTT.

The genes are TRBV2 and TRBJ2-2; 8 bases align to TRBD1. The ends lost 2 bases at V and 0 bases at J; junction bases unmatched: 11. There are 19 residues in the CDR3. Per the germline V gene, CDR1 is SNHLY and CDR2 is FYNNEI. The DNA of the CDR3 is TGTGCCAGCAGTGAACCCCGGGACAGGAGGTGGCCGAACACCGGGGAGCTGTTTTTT. Amino acid sequence: CASSEPRDRRWPNTGELFF.

V usage is TRBV7-9 and J usage is TRBJ2-7; tentatively, D is TRBD1 (7 bases). This CDR3 spans 17 amino acids. CDR1 and CDR2 from the germline V gene are SEHNR and FQNEAQ (reference sequence). The V end lost 4 bases, the J end lost 3 bases, and 22 bases lay between the germline ends. CDR3 amino acids: CASSSPQGRGVDYEQYF. In nucleotides, the CDR3 is TGTGCCAGCAGCTCACCACAAGGCAGGGGGGTCGACTACGAGCAGTACTTC.

This clone was counted only a few times. V is TRBV12-5 and J is TRBJ2-1; tentative D call: TRBD2 (6 bases). The V gene's germline CDR1 is LGHNT and CDR2 FRNRAP. CDR3 length equals 14 residues. V was cut by 7 bases and J by 6 bases, with 16 bases left in between. The chain's CDR3 is CASALGLVFNEQFF. CDR3 DNA: TGTGCTAGTGCCCTGGGACTTGTCTTCAATGAGCAGTTCTTC. Full variable domain (rest looked up from reference TRBV12-5 and TRBJ2-1): DARVTQTPRHKVTEMGQEVTMRCQPILGHNTVFWYRQTMMQGLELLAYFRNRAPLDDSGMPKDRFSAEMPDATLATLKIQPSEPRDSAVYFCASALGLVFNEQFFGPGTRLTVL.

The chain is built from TRBV7-2 and TRBJ2-1, with 13 bases matching TRBD2. From germline, CDR1 is SGHTA and CDR2 FQGNSA. The CDR3 covers 17 residues. V was clipped by 1 base and J by 5 bases; unmatched bases: 5. Here the CDR3 reads CASSLDWTSGGNNEQFF. In nucleotides, the CDR3 is TGTGCCAGCAGCTTAGACTGGACTAGCGGGGGTAACAATGAGCAGTTCTTC.

This clone was recorded a few times. The chain carries TRBV14 and TRBJ2-3, with 10 nucleotides matching TRBD2. Trimming took 5 bases from V and 3 from J; bases not matched to a gene: 8. CDR1 and CDR2 from the germline V gene are SGHDN and FVKESK. The CDR3 sequence is 16 residues long. DNA of the CDR3: TGTGCCAGCAGCGGTCAGCGGGGGGGCTTTACAGATACGCAGTATTTT. It is translated as CASSGQRGGFTDTQYF.

The chain links TRBV7-2 to TRBJ2-1, with 14 nucleotides matching TRBD2. The length of the CDR3 is 16 residues. Unmatched junction bases numbered 4, after V lost 5 bases and J lost 4 bases. Germline CDR1 and CDR2: SGHTA and FQGNSA. CDR3 nucleotides: TGTGCCAGCAGCCGACTAGCGGGAGGGGGGTACAATGAGCAGTTCTTC. Its translation: CASSRLAGGGYNEQFF.

In this sample, this clone turned up a few times. This chain joins TRBV28 and TRBJ1-2, with TRBD1 matching over 8 bases. Germline V gene lookup returns CDR1 MDHEN and CDR2 SYDVKM. With 4 bases clipped from V and 6 bases from J, the junction kept 4 bases outside the gene matches. This CDR3 comprises 13 residues. CDR3 region: CASSWDRFNGYTF. DNA of the CDR3: TGTGCCAGCAGTTGGGACAGGTTTAATGGCTACACCTTC.

V and J are TRBV11-2 and TRBJ1-1; the D is unclear. CDR1 and CDR2 from the germline V gene are SGHAT and FQNNGV. The CDR3 runs to 15 residues. Trimming stripped 1 base from V and 1 base from J, with 10 bases between. Written as DNA, the CDR3 is TGTGCCAGCAGCTTAGGGCCCCACACGAACACTGAAGCTTTCTTT. Its translation: CASSLGPHTNTEAFF.

The V and J genes are TRBV4-1 and TRBJ2-1; TRBD1 agrees at 7 bases. CDR3 size: 17 residues. Trimming at V came to 3 bases and at J to 4 bases, leaving 12 bases not matched to a gene. Germline lookup yields CDR1 MGHRA and CDR2 YSYEKL. The CDR3 reads CASSQKIKGTAYNEQFF. In DNA, the CDR3 is TGCGCCAGCAGCCAGAAAATTAAAGGGACAGCTTACAATGAGCAGTTCTTC.

This clone was seen only a few times. This sequence joins TRBV2 and TRBJ2-1; 11 bases align to TRBD1. The CDR3 loop spans 16 amino acids. Germline lookup yields CDR1 SNHLY and CDR2 FYNNEI. V dropped 8 bases and J dropped 1; count of bases not matched to a gene: 7. Here the CDR3 DNA reads TGTGCCAGCGGTATGGGACAGGGGGTTTCCTACAATGAGCAGTTCTTC. As protein: CASGMGQGVSYNEQFF. Together with reference TRBV2 and TRBJ2-1, the CDR3 gives the full variable domain: EPEVTQTPSHQVTQMGQEVILRCVPISNHLYFYWYRQILGQKVEFLVSFYNNEISEKSEIFDDQFSVERPDGSNFTLKIRSTKLEDSAMYFCASGMGQGVSYNEQFFGPGTRLTVL.

The chain has TRBV18 and TRBJ2-1; 13 nucleotides agree with TRBD2. This CDR3 region has 15 residues. J lost 6 bases, V lost 3 bases, and 2 bases had no gene match. Germline CDR1 reads KGHSH; CDR2 reads LQKENI. In DNA, the CDR3 is TGTGCCAGCTCACCCGGGACTAGCGGGATCAATGAGCAGTTCTTC. This sequence encodes CASSPGTSGINEQFF.

V is TRBV27 and J is TRBJ2-1; TRBD1 matches at 8 bases. Trimming removed 8 bases from V and 3 bases from J; junction bases left unmatched: 6. From germline, CDR1 is MNHEY and CDR2 SMNVEV (reference sequence). This CDR3 comprises 14 residues. The CDR3 DNA follows: TGTGCCAGCTCCCTGGGACAGGACTACAATGAGCAGTTCTTC. It translates to CASSLGQDYNEQFF.

The chain uses TRBV27 and TRBJ2-7; 7 positions agree with TRBD1. Trimming at V came to 5 bases and at J to 0 bases, leaving 10 bases not matched to a gene. The length of the CDR3 is 16 residues. The germline CDR1 and CDR2 sequences are MNHEY and SMNVEV (reference sequence). The CDR3 region has the DNA TGTGCCAGCAGTATCGGACAGGCCCCAAGCTCCTACGAGCAGTACTTC. Translation gives CASSIGQAPSSYEQYF.

This clone was counted only a few times. The chain uses TRBV18 and TRBJ2-3, with 9 bases identical to TRBD1. Germline V CDR1 and CDR2: KGHSH, LQKENI. The ends lost 8 bases at V and 2 bases at J; junction bases unmatched: 8. The CDR3 has 15 amino acids. The CDR3 spells CASALGTGSTDTQYF. CDR3 DNA sequence: TGTGCCAGCGCCCTCGGGACAGGGTCCACAGATACGCAGTATTTT.

V gene TRBV5-6 combines with J gene TRBJ2-5, with 7 bases identical to TRBD1. The V gene's germline CDR1 is SGHDT and CDR2 YYEEEE. V shed 0 bases, J shed 1 base, and the junction held 3 bases outside the gene matches. CDR3 size: 15 residues. CDR3 amino acids: CASSLAGGFQETQYF. The CDR3 bases are TGTGCCAGCAGCTTGGCAGGGGGATTCCAAGAGACCCAGTACTTC.

The chain uses TRBV28 and TRBJ1-5; 8 bases fit TRBD1. CDR3 size: 14 residues. Germline V CDR1 and CDR2: MDHEN, SYDVKM. Trimming cost V 6 bases and J 7 bases; bases outside gene matches: 8. The CDR3 sequence: CASSYSGGVQPQHF. The CDR3 bases are TGTGCCAGCAGCTATTCAGGGGGCGTCCAGCCCCAGCATTTT.

The chain uses TRBV2 and TRBJ2-7; TRBD1 agrees at 10 bases. CDR1 and CDR2 (germline): SNHLY, FYNNEI. The CDR3 is made up of 14 amino acids. V was clipped by 4 bases and J by 3 bases; unmatched bases: 3. The CDR3 spells CASSGQGAGYEQYF. Written as DNA, the CDR3 is TGTGCCAGCAGTGGACAGGGGGCAGGCTACGAGCAGTACTTC. The variable domain in full, completed from reference TRBV2 and TRBJ2-7, reads EPEVTQTPSHQVTQMGQEVILRCVPISNHLYFYWYRQILGQKVEFLVSFYNNEISEKSEIFDDQFSVERPDGSNFTLKIRSTKLEDSAMYFCASSGQGAGYEQYFGPGTRLTVT.

This clone was seen only a few times. The J gene is TRBJ2-7, the V gene TRBV2; TRBD2 is a possible D gene (7 bases). The length of the CDR3 is 15 residues. Germline loops: CDR1 SNHLY, CDR2 FYNNEI. The germline V and J ends were trimmed by 6 bases and 6 bases, with 21 bases remaining between them. The CDR3 region has the DNA TGTGCCAGCAGCCAAGGGGGGGGCGGGCCGACCGAGCAGTACTTC. It encodes CASSQGGGGPTEQYF. Full variable domain (remainder filled in from reference TRBV2 and TRBJ2-7): EPEVTQTPSHQVTQMGQEVILRCVPISNHLYFYWYRQILGQKVEFLVSFYNNEISEKSEIFDDQFSVERPDGSNFTLKIRSTKLEDSAMYFCASSQGGGGPTEQYFGPGTRLTVT.

The chain carries TRBV5-4 and TRBJ1-2; TRBD1 matches 7 bases. V gave up 2 bases and J gave up 4 bases; unmatched junction bases: 2. CDR3 length equals 13 residues. CDR1 is SGHNT and CDR2 is YYREEE in the germline V gene (reference sequence). In DNA, the CDR3 is TGTGCCAGCAGCTTAGACAGGGTCTATGGCTACACCTTC. It translates to CASSLDRVYGYTF.